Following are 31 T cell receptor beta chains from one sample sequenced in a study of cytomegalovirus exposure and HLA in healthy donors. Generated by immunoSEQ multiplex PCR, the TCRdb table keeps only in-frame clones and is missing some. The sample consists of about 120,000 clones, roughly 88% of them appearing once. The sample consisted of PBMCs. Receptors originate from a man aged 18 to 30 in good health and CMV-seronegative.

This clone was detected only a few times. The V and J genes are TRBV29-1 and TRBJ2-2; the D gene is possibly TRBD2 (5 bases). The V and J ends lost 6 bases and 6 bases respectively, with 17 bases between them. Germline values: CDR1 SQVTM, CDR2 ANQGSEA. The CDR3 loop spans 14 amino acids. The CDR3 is CSVALVVGAGELFF. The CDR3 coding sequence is TGCAGCGTCGCACTAGTAGTGGGCGCCGGGGAGCTGTTTTTT.

CDR3 DNA sequence: TGTGCCAGCAGTTTTCAAGGGGGACCACATACCTACGAGCAGTACTTC. It is translated as CASSFQGGPHTYEQYF. The V gene is TRBV27, the J gene TRBJ2-7; a weak D match, TRBD1 (6 bases). The germline V gene encodes CDR1 MNHEY and CDR2 SMNVEV (reference sequence). V lost 3 bases, J lost 2 bases, and 17 bases lay in between. The CDR3 totals 16 residues.

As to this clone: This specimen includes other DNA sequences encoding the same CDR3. CDR3 bases: TGTGCCAGCAGCTTGGATCTATACGAGCAGTACTTC. Translating gives CASSLDLYEQYF. This chain connects TRBV5-4 to TRBJ2-7, with D unresolved. Germline V gene sequence: CDR1 SGHNT, CDR2 YYREEE (reference sequence). The V end lost 0 bases, the J end lost 4 bases, and 5 bases lay between the germline ends. The CDR3 is made up of 12 amino acids.

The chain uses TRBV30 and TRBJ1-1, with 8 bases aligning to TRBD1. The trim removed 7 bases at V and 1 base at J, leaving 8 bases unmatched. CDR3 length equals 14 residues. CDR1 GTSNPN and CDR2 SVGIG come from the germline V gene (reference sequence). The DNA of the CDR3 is TGTGCCTCCCAGACAGGGGCGGGGAACACTGAAGCTTTCTTT. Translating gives CASQTGAGNTEAFF.

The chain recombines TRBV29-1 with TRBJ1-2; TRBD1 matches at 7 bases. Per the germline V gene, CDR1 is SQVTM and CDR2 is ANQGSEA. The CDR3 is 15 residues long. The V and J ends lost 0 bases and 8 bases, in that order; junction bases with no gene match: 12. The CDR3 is CSVEDLERGQRGYTF. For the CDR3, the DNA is TGCAGCGTTGAAGATTTAGAAAGGGGGCAGCGGGGCTACACCTTC.

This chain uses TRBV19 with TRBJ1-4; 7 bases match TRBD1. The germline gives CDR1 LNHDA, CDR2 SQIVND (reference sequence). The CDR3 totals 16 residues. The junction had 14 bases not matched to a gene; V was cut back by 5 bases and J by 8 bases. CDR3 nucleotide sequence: TGTGCCAGTAGTGCCCCCGGGACAGTCAACAGGGAAAAACTGTTTTTT. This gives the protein CASSAPGTVNREKLFF. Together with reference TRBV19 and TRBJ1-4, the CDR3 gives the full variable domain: DGGITQSPKYLFRKEGQNVTLSCEQNLNHDAMYWYRQDPGQGLRLIYYSQIVNDFQKGDIAEGYSVSREKKESFPLTVTSAQKNPTAFYLCASSAPGTVNREKLFFGSGTQLSVL.

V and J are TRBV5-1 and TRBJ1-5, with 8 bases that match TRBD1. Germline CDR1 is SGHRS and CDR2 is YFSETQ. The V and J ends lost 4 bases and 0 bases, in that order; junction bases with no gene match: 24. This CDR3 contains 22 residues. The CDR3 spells CASSPRDRPQQQASYSNQPQHF. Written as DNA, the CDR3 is TGCGCCAGCAGCCCCCGGGACAGGCCTCAGCAGCAAGCCTCCTATAGCAATCAGCCCCAGCATTTT.

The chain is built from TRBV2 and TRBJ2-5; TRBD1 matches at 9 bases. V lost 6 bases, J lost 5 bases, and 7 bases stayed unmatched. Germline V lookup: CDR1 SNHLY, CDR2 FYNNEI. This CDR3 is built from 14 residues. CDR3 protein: CASRGGQGGETQYF. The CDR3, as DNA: TGTGCCAGCAGAGGGGGACAGGGCGGGGAGACCCAGTACTTC.

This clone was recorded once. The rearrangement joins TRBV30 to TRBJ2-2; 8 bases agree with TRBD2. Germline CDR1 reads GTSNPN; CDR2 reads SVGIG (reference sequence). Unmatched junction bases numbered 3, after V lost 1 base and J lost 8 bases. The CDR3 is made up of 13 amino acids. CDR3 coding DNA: TGTGCCTGGAGTGGAGCGGGGGCTGGGGAGCTGTTTTTT. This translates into CAWSGAGAGELFF.

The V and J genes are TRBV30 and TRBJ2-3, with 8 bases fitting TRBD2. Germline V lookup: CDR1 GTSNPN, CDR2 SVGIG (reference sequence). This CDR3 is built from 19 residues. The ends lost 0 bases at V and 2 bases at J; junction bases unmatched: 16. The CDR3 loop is CAWSVGRTMASGYTDTQYF. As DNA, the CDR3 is TGTGCCTGGAGTGTGGGTCGGACTATGGCTAGCGGGTACACAGATACGCAGTATTTT.

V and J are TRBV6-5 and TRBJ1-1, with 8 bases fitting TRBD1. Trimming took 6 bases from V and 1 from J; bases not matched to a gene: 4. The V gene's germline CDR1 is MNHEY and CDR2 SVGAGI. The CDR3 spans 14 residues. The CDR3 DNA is TGTGCCAGCAGGAAGGACAGGGAGAACACTGAAGCTTTCTTT. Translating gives CASRKDRENTEAFF.

CDR3 DNA sequence: TGTGCCAGCAGTGAATATTACAGGGGGGTCAATGAGCAGTTCTTC. This codes for CASSEYYRGVNEQFF. The V and J genes are TRBV25-1 and TRBJ2-1; 8 nucleotides match TRBD1. The junction had 4 bases not matched to a gene; V was cut back by 0 bases and J by 6 bases. This CDR3 region has 15 residues. Germline CDR1 is MGHDK and CDR2 is SYGVNS.

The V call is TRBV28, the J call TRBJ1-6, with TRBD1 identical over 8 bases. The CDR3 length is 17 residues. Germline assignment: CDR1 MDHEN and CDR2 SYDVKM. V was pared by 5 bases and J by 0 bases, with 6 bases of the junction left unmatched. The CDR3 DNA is TGTGCCAGCAGTCCCCGGGACAGGAACTCCTATAATTCACCCCTCCACTTT. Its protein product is CASSPRDRNSYNSPLHF.

The chain's CDR3 is CASSLAPPGGPYEQYF. The CDR3 DNA reads as TGTGCCAGCAGTTTAGCCCCCCCGGGGGGTCCCTACGAGCAGTACTTC. The chain joins TRBV27 to TRBJ2-7; 7 bases line up with TRBD2. Trimming took 2 bases from V and 2 from J; bases not matched to a gene: 9. CDR3 length equals 16 residues. The germline CDR1 and CDR2 sequences are MNHEY and SMNVEV (reference sequence).

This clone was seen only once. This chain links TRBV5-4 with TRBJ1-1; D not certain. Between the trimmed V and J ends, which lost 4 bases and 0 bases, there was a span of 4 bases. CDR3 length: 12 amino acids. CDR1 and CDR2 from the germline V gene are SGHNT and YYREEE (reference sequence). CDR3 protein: CASSLLNTEAFF. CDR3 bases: TGTGCCAGCAGCCTCCTGAACACTGAAGCTTTCTTT.

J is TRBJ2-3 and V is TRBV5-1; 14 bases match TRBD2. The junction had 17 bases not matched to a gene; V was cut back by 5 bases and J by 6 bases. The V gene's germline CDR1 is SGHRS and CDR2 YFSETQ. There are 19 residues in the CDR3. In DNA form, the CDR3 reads TGCGCCAGCAGAATTCGACTAGCGGGGGGGAAGAGCACTTTGGATACGCAGTATTTT. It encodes CASRIRLAGGKSTLDTQYF.

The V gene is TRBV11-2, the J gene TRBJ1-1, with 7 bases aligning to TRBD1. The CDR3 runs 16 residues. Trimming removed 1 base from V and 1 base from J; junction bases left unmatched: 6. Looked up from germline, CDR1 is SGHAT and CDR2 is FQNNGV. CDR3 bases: TGTGCCAGCAGCTTAGTAGGACAGGCGAAGAACACTGAAGCTTTCTTT. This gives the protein CASSLVGQAKNTEAFF.

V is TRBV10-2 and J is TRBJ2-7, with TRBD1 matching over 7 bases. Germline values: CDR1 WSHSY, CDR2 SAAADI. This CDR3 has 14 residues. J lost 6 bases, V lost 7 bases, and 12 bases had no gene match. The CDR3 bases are TGCGCCAGCAAAGTTTCAAGCCCAGGGGGCGAGCAGTACTTC. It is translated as CASKVSSPGGEQYF.

The CDR3 DNA reads TGTGCCAGCAGCCCCACTGGGGGGGTCTATGGCTACACCTTC. This codes for CASSPTGGVYGYTF. The chain links TRBV7-6 to TRBJ1-2; maybe TRBD1 (5 bases). The CDR3 covers 14 residues. The germline V gene encodes CDR1 SGHVS and CDR2 FNYEAQ. With 5 bases removed from V and 4 bases from J, the gap between germline ends came to 14 bases. Filled out from reference TRBV7-6 and TRBJ1-2, the complete variable domain reads GAGVSQSPRYKVTKRGQDVALRCDPISGHVSLYWYRQALGQGPEFLTYFNYEAQQDKSGLPNDRFSAERPEGSISTLTIQRTEQRDSAMYRCASSPTGGVYGYTFGSGTRLTVV.

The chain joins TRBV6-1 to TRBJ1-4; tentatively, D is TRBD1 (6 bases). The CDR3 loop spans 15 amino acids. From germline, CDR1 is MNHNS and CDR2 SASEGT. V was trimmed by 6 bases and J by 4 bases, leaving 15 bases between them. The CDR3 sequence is CASRGGQGFNEKLFF. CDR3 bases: TGTGCCAGCAGGGGCGGGCAGGGGTTTAATGAAAAACTGTTTTTT.

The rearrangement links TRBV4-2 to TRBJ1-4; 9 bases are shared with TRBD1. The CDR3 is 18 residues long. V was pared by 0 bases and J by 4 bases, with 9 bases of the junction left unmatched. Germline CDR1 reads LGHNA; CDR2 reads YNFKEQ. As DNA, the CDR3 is TGTGCCAGCAGCCAAGATCCTAGGGACAGGGCCGGTAATGAAAAACTGTTTTTT. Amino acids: CASSQDPRDRAGNEKLFF.

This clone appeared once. This chain's CDR3 is CASTLDRLSYEQYF. CDR3 nucleotides: TGTGCCAGCACCCTCGACAGGTTATCCTACGAGCAGTACTTC. The rearrangement links TRBV2 to TRBJ2-7, with a weak D call TRBD1 (6 bases). The CDR3 spans 14 residues. Between the trimmed V and J ends, which lost 7 bases and 1 base, there was a span of 14 bases. CDR1 and CDR2 from the germline V gene are SNHLY and FYNNEI.

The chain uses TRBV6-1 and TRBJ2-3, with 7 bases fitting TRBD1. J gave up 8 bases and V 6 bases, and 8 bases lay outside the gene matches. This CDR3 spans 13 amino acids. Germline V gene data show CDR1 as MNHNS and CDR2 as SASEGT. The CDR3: CASRSEGGGTQYF. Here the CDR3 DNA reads TGTGCCAGCAGATCGGAAGGGGGCGGTACGCAGTATTTT.

The CDR3 loop reads CASEGQGTEAFF. The CDR3 DNA sequence: TGTGCCAGCGAGGGACAGGGGACTGAAGCTTTCTTT. The rearrangement links TRBV9 to TRBJ1-1; 10 bases match TRBD1. Germline CDR1 reads SGDLS; CDR2 reads YYNGEE. CDR3 length equals 12 residues. V was pared by 7 bases and J by 5 bases, with 2 bases of the junction left unmatched.

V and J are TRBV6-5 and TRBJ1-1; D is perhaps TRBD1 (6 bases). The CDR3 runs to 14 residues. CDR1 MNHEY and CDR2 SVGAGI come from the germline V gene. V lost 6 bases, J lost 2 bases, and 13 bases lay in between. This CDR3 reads CASRWTELNTEAFF. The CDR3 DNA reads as TGTGCCAGCAGGTGGACAGAGCTTAACACTGAAGCTTTCTTT.

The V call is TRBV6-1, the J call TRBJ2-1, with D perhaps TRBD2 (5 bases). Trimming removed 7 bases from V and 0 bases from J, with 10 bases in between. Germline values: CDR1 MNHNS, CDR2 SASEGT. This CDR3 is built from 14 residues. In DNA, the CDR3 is TGTGCCAGCAACCGGGAATTCTCCTACAATGAGCAGTTCTTC. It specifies CASNREFSYNEQFF.

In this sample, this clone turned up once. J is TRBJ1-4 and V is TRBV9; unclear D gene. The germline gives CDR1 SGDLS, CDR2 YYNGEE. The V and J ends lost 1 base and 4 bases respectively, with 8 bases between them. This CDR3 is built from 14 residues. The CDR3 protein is CASSVTALNEKLFF. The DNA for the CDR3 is TGTGCCAGCAGCGTAACAGCACTTAATGAAAAACTGTTTTTT.

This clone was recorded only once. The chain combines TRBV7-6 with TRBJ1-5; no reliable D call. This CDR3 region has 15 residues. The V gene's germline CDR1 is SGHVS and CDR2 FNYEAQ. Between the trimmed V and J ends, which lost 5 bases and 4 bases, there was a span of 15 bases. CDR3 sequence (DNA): TGTGCCAGCAGCGGAGGCTCGGGCGCAAATCAGCCCCAGCATTTT. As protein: CASSGGSGANQPQHF.

The CDR3 sequence is CASSYNRGLNTEAFF. The CDR3 nucleotides are TGTGCCAGCAGTTACAACAGGGGGCTGAACACTGAAGCTTTCTTT. The chain has TRBV6-5 and TRBJ1-1; TRBD1 aligns across 9 bases. The germline gives CDR1 MNHEY, CDR2 SVGAGI. The CDR3 is 15 amino acids. After removal of 2 bases from V and 0 bases from J, the junction contained 1 base not matched to a gene.

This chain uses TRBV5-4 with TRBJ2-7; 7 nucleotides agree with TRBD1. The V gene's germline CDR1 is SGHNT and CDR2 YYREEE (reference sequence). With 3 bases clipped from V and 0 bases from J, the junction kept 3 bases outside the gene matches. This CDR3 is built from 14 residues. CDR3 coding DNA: TGTGCCAGCAGCTCCCGGGACAGCTCCTACGAGCAGTACTTC. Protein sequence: CASSSRDSSYEQYF.

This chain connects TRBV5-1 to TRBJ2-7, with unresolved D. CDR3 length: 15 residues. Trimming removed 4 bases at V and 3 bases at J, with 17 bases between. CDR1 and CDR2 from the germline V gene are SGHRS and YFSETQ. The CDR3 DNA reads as TGCGCCAGCAGCCGAAACTTGGTAACTCTCTACGAGCAGTACTTC. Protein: CASSRNLVTLYEQYF.